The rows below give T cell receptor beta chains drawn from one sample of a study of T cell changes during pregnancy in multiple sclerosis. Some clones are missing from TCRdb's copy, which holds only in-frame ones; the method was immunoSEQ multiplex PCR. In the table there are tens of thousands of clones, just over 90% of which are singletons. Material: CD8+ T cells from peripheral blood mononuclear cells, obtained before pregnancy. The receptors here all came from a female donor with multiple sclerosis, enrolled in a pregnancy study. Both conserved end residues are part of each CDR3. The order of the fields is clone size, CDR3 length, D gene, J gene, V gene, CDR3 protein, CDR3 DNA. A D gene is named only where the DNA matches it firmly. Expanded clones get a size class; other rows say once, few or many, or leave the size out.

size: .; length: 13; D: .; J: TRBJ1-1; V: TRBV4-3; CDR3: CASSQVRVTEAFF; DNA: TGCGCCAGCAGCCAAGTCAGGGTTACTGAAGCTTTCTTT
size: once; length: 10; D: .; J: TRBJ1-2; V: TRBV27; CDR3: CASNRGGYTF; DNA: TGTGCCAGCAATAGGGGTGGCTACACCTTC
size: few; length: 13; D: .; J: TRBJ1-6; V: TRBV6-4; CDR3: CASSDTGSSPLHF; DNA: TGTGCCAGCAGTGACACCGGGTCTTCACCCCTCCACTTT
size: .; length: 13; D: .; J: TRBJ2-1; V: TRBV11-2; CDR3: CASSSDTYNEQFF; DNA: TGTGCCAGCAGCTCCGACACGTACAATGAGCAGTTCTTC
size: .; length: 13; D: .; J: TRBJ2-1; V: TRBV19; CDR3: CASSIRAGYEQFF; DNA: TGTGCCAGTAGTATAAGAGCCGGGTATGAGCAGTTCTTC
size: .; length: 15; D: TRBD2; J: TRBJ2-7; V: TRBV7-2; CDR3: CASSFTGTSFYEQYF; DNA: TGTGCCAGCAGTTTTACCGGGACTAGCTTTTACGAGCAGTACTTC
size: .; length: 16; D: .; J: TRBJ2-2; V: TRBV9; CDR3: CASSPGANTNTGELFF; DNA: TGTGCCAGCAGCCCAGGGGCCAATACGAACACCGGGGAGCTGTTTTTT
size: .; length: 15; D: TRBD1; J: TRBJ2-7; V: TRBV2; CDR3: CASSEGDRGRYEQYF; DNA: TGTGCCAGCAGTGAGGGGGACAGGGGGCGGTACGAGCAGTACTTC
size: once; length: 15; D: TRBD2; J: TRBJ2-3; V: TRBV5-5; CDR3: CASNLAGVRKDTQYF; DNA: TGTGCCAGCAACTTAGCGGGCGTTCGGAAGGATACGCAGTATTTT
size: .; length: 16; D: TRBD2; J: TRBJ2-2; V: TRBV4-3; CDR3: CASSQDSGGNTGELFF; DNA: TGCGCCAGCAGCCAGGATAGCGGGGGGAACACCGGGGAGCTGTTTTTT
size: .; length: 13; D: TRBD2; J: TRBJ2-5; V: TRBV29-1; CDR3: CSVDGLAGETQYF; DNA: TGCAGCGTTGATGGACTAGCGGGGGAGACCCAGTACTTC
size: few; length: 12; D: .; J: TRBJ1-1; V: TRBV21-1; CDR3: CASSKLTGFGFF; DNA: TGTGCCAGCAGCAAACTGACAGGATTTGGGTTCTTT
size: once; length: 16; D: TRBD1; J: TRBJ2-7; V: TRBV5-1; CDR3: CASSVRQGQLSYEQYF; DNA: TGCGCCAGCAGCGTGAGACAGGGCCAACTGTCCTACGAGCAGTACTTC
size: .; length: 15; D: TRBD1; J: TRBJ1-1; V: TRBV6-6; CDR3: CASSARQGGNTEAFF; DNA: TGTGCCAGCAGTGCACGACAGGGAGGGAACACTGAAGCTTTCTTT
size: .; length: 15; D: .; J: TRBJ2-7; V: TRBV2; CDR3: CASSESRASSYEQYF; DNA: TGTGCCAGCAGTGAAAGCAGGGCAAGCTCCTACGAGCAGTACTTC
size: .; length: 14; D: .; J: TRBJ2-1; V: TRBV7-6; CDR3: CASSLTGVYNEQFF; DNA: TGTGCCAGCAGCTTAACCGGGGTTTACAATGAGCAGTTCTTC
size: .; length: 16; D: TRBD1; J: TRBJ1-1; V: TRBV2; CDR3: CASNPGQGSMNTEAFF; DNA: TGTGCCAGCAATCCGGGACAGGGGTCTATGAACACTGAAGCTTTCTTT
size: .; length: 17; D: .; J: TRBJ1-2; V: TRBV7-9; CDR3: CASSSLHGAQRIYGYTF; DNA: TGTGCCAGCAGCTCCCTGCATGGGGCTCAGAGGATTTATGGCTACACCTTC
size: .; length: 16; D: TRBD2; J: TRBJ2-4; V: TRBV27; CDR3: CASKMWASGSKNIQYF; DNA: TGTGCCAGCAAGATGTGGGCTAGCGGGTCTAAAAACATTCAGTACTTC
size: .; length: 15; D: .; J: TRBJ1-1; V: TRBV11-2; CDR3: CASSLGYREGTEAFF; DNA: TGTGCCAGCAGCTTAGGATACAGGGAGGGCACTGAAGCTTTCTTT
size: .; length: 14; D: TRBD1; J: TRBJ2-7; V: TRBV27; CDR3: CASSSGQGPYEQYF; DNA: TGTGCCAGCAGTTCGGGACAGGGACCCTACGAGCAGTACTTC
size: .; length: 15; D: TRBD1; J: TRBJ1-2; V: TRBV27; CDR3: CASSPGTGASYGYTF; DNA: TGTGCCAGCAGTCCGGGGACAGGGGCGAGCTATGGCTACACCTTC
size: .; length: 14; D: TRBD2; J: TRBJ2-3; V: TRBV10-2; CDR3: CASRTSSSTDTQYF; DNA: TGCGCCAGCAGGACTAGCTCTAGCACAGATACGCAGTATTTT
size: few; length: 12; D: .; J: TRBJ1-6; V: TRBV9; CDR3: CASSPGMPPLHF; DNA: TGTGCCAGCAGCCCCGGGATGCCCCCCCTCCACTTT
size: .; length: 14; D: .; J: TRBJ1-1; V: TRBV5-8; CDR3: CASAPGTRDTEAFF; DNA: TGTGCCAGCGCCCCCGGGACTAGGGACACTGAAGCTTTCTTT
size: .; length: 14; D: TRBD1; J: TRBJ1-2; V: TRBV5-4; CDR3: CASSSDRANYGYTF; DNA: TGTGCCAGCAGTTCGGACAGGGCTAACTATGGCTACACCTTC
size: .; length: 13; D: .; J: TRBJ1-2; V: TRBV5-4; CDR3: CASSLPGGKGYTF; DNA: TGTGCCAGCAGCTTGCCAGGAGGAAAAGGCTACACCTTC
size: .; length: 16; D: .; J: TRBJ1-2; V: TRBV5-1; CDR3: CASSRHLTEANYGYTF; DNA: TGCGCCAGCAGCCGACATCTGACAGAAGCTAACTATGGCTACACCTTC
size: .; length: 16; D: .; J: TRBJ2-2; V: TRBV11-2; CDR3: CASSQPGGQNTGELFF; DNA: TGTGCCAGCAGCCAACCGGGGGGACAAAACACCGGGGAGCTGTTTTTT
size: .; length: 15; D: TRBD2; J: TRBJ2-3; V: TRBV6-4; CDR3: CASSLLAGSTDTQYF; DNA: TGTGCCAGCAGTCTACTAGCGGGATCGACAGATACGCAGTATTTT
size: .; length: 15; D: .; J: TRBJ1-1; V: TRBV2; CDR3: CASSDSEARGTEAFF; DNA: TGTGCCAGCAGTGATTCGGAGGCGCGAGGAACTGAAGCTTTCTTT
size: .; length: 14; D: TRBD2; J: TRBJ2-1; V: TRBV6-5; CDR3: CASSRTSGHNEQFF; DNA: TGTGCCAGCAGTAGGACTAGCGGACACAATGAGCAGTTCTTC
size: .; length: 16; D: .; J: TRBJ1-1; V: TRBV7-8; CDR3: CASIGAGAELNTEAFF; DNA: TGTGCCAGCATTGGGGCAGGGGCCGAACTGAACACTGAAGCTTTCTTT
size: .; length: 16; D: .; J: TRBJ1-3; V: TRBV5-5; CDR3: CASSLLRETSGNTIYF; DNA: TGTGCCAGCAGCTTGTTAAGAGAAACGAGCGGAAACACCATATATTTT
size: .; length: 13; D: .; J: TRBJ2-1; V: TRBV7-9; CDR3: CASSFSGIREQFF; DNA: TGTGCCAGCAGCTTCTCGGGGATTAGGGAGCAGTTCTTC
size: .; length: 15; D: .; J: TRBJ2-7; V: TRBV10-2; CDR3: CASRLMSGPLGEQYF; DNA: TGCGCCAGCAGGCTTATGTCAGGGCCGTTGGGCGAGCAGTACTTC
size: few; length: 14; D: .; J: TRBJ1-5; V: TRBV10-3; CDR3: CAISEGGGNQPQHF; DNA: TGTGCCATCAGTGAGGGCGGGGGAAATCAGCCCCAGCATTTT
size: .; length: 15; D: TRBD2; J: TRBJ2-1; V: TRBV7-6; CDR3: CASSLVAGEFYEQFF; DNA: TGTGCCAGCAGCTTAGTAGCGGGGGAGTTCTATGAGCAGTTCTTC
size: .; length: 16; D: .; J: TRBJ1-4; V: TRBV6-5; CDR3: CASSYSVQGRGEKLFF; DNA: TGTGCCAGCAGTTACAGTGTCCAGGGTCGAGGTGAAAAACTGTTTTTT
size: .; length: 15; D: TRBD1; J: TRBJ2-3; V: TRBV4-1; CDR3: CASSQGDRYTDTQYF; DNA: TGCGCCAGCAGCCAAGGGGACAGGTACACAGATACGCAGTATTTT
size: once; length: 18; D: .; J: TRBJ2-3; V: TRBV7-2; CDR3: CASSLELFGGLHTDTQYF; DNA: TGTGCCAGCAGCTTAGAGCTGTTTGGGGGACTCCACACAGATACGCAGTATTTT
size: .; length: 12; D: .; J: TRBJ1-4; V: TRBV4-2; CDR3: CASSLLSEKLFF; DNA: TGTGCCAGCAGCCTCCTCAGTGAAAAACTGTTTTTT
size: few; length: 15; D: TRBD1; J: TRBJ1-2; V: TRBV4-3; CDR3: CASSPGTAIIRGYTF; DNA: TGCGCCAGCAGCCCCGGGACAGCTATTATACGTGGCTACACCTTC
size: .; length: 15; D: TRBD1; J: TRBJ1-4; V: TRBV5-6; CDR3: CASSLGTGRVEKLFF; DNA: TGTGCCAGCAGCTTGGGGACAGGGCGCGTTGAAAAACTGTTTTTT
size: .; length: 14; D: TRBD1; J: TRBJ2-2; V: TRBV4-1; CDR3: CASSSGQPTGELFF; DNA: TGCGCCAGCAGCTCGGGACAGCCCACCGGGGAGCTGTTTTTT
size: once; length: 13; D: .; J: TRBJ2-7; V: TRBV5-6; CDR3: CASSLGGIVEQYF; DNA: TGTGCCAGCAGCTTGGGCGGGATCGTCGAGCAGTACTTC
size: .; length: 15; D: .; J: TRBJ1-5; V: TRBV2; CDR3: CASSGRGNSNQPQHF; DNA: TGTGCCAGCAGTGGGAGGGGTAATAGCAATCAGCCCCAGCATTTT
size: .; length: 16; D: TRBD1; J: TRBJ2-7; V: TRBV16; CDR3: CASSRSGTGVSYEQYF; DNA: TGTGCCAGCAGCCGCTCCGGGACAGGGGTCTCCTACGAGCAGTACTTC
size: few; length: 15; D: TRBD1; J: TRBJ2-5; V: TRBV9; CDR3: CASSGGQGAGETQYF; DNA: TGTGCCAGCAGCGGGGGCCAGGGGGCGGGAGAGACCCAGTACTTC
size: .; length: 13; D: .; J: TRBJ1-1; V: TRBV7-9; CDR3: CASSRTLNTEAFF; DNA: TGTGCCAGCAGCCGGACTCTGAACACTGAAGCTTTCTTT
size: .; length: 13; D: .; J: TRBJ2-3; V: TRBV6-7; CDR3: CASSDPLETTQYF; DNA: TGTGCCAGCAGCGACCCCCTAGAGACTACGCAGTATTTT
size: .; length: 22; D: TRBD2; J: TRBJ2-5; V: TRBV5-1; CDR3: CASSFFGLAGGPPRGSQETQYF; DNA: TGCGCCAGCAGCTTTTTTGGACTAGCGGGAGGGCCTCCCAGGGGCTCCCAAGAGACCCAGTACTTC
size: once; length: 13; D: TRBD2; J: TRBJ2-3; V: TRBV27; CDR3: CATASGRTDTQYF; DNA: TGTGCCACCGCTAGCGGCCGCACAGATACGCAGTATTTT
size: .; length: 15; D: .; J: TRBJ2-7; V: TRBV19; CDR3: CASSTLSGGLVEQYF; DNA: TGTGCCAGTAGTACACTCTCCGGGGGACTGGTCGAGCAGTACTTC
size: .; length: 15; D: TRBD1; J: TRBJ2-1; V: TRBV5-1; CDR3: CASFPQGLLDNEQFF; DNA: TGCGCCAGTTTTCCACAGGGGCTCTTAGACAATGAGCAGTTCTTC